Below are 27 T cell receptor beta chains sequenced from a single sample in a study of cytomegalovirus exposure and HLA in healthy donors. The PCR had 60 Vbeta and 13 Jbeta primers. Sequenced by immunoSEQ multiplex PCR; TCRdb stores in-frame clones only, minus some. This table has 95,000 to 120,000 clones, around 68% appearing once. Sequencing input: PBMCs. These receptors were obtained from a woman in her 40s in good health and CMV-seropositive.

The rearrangement links TRBV29-1 to TRBJ2-3, with D perhaps matching TRBD1 (5 bases). Germline V lookup: CDR1 SQVTM, CDR2 ANQGSEA. The CDR3 length is 14 residues. Trimming pared 4 bases from V and 10 bases from J, leaving 21 bases between. The CDR3: CSVVLKSGLQAQYF. CDR3 bases: TGCAGCGTTGTCCTCAAGTCTGGGCTACAGGCGCAGTATTTT.

The gene calls are TRBV7-2 and TRBJ1-1; a weak D match, TRBD1 (6 bases). Trimming pared 1 base from V and 4 bases from J, leaving 13 bases between. Germline V lookup: CDR1 SGHTA, CDR2 FQGNSA. CDR3 length equals 15 residues. The CDR3 sequence is CASSLEGGRTTEAFF. Here the CDR3 DNA reads TGTGCCAGCAGCTTAGAGGGGGGGCGGACCACTGAAGCTTTCTTT. The full variable domain, in which reference TRBV7-2 and TRBJ1-1 provide the parts outside the CDR3, is GAGVSQSPSNKVTEKGKDVELRCDPISGHTALYWYRQSLGQGLEFLIYFQGNSAPDKSGLPSDRFSAERTGGSVSTLTIQRTQQEDSAVYLCASSLEGGRTTEAFFGQGTRLTVV.

V and J are TRBV4-1 and TRBJ2-2; 8 bases are shared with TRBD2. The CDR3 runs 16 residues. Germline CDR1 and CDR2: MGHRA and YSYEKL. With V trimmed by 4 bases and J by 7 bases, 11 bases remained unmatched. CDR3 in DNA: TGCGCCAGCAGCCCCATTCCCGGGACTAGGGTCGGGGAGCTGTTTTTT. This translates into CASSPIPGTRVGELFF.

The chain recombines TRBV29-1 with TRBJ2-7; no clear D. Germline CDR1 is SQVTM and CDR2 is ANQGSEA. Trimming removed 4 bases from V and 3 bases from J, with 13 bases in between. This CDR3 is 13 amino acids long. This CDR3 is CSVGSGPSYEQYF. The CDR3 DNA follows: TGCAGCGTTGGCTCTGGGCCAAGCTACGAGCAGTACTTC.

This clone was seen more than once but under ten times. This chain links TRBV12-5 with TRBJ1-6; D not certain. In germline, CDR1 is LGHNT, CDR2 FRNRAP. The CDR3 length is 14 residues. V was cut by 5 bases and J by 7 bases, with 12 bases left in between. As DNA, the CDR3 is TGTGCTAGTGGTGCGGGCAGAGCGAATTCACCCCTCCACTTT. It codes for CASGAGRANSPLHF.

Only one count was recorded for this clone. V usage is TRBV5-1 and J usage is TRBJ2-1; 7 bases align to TRBD2. The junction had 16 bases not matched to a gene; V was cut back by 5 bases and J by 5 bases. This CDR3 region has 17 residues. Germline V gene lookup returns CDR1 SGHRS and CDR2 YFSETQ. The CDR3 DNA follows: TGCGCCAGCAGACAATTCCTAAGCGGGACGGTTAACAATGAGCAGTTCTTC. Protein product: CASRQFLSGTVNNEQFF.

This clone turned up a few times. The chain links TRBV2 to TRBJ1-5; D call uncertain. V lost 7 bases, J lost 4 bases, and 14 bases lay in between. The CDR3 has 14 amino acids. Germline values: CDR1 SNHLY, CDR2 FYNNEI. The DNA of the CDR3 is TGTGCCAGCACGAGGGTGGGTCAGAATCAGCCCCAGCATTTT. Protein product: CASTRVGQNQPQHF.

In nucleotides, the CDR3 is TGTGCCACCAGCAGGCCTACGCCGGGACAGGCCTACGAGCAGTACTTC. Encoded protein: CATSRPTPGQAYEQYF. This rearrangement joins TRBV15 to TRBJ2-7; 8 bases line up with TRBD1. The CDR3 covers 16 residues. The V gene end was trimmed by 3 bases and the J gene end by 2 bases; junction bases not matched to a gene: 9. CDR1 is LNHNV and CDR2 is YYDKDF in the germline V gene (reference sequence). The full variable domain, completed using reference TRBV15 and TRBJ2-7, is DAMVIQNPRYQVTQFGKPVTLSCSQTLNHNVMYWYQQKSSQAPKLLFHYYDKDFNNEADTPDNFQSRRPNTSFCFLDIRSPGLGDTAMYLCATSRPTPGQAYEQYFGPGTRLTVT.

The chain joins TRBV28 to TRBJ1-1; D is possibly TRBD1 (6 bases). CDR1 and CDR2 (germline): MDHEN, SYDVKM. This CDR3 spans 15 amino acids. The V end was cut by 4 bases, the J end by 5 bases, with 17 bases between. CDR3 amino acids: CASSSYARGGTEAFF. DNA for the CDR3: TGTGCCAGCAGTTCCTACGCCAGGGGTGGGACTGAAGCTTTCTTT. The variable domain in full, with the rest retrieved from reference TRBV28 and TRBJ1-1, is DVKVTQSSRYLVKRTGEKVFLECVQDMDHENMFWYRQDPGLGLRLIYFSYDVKMKEKGDIPEGYSVSREKKERFSLILESASTNQTSMYLCASSSYARGGTEAFFGQGTRLTVV.

The chain has TRBV2 and TRBJ1-3; D unclear. Trimming took off 2 bases at V and 3 bases at J, with 14 bases between the two ends. Looked up from germline, CDR1 is SNHLY and CDR2 is FYNNEI. This CDR3 spans 16 amino acids. The CDR3 sequence is CASSEWLGGGGNTIYF. The CDR3 bases are TGTGCCAGCAGTGAATGGTTGGGAGGAGGTGGAAACACCATATATTTT.

The chain uses TRBV27 and TRBJ2-1; 7 bases are a match to TRBD2. J lost 4 bases, V lost 2 bases, and 8 bases had no gene match. Germline V gene data show CDR1 as MNHEY and CDR2 as SMNVEV (reference sequence). The CDR3 totals 16 residues. The DNA for the CDR3 is TGTGCCAGCAGTTTAGTATGGCGGGACTATTACAATGAGCAGTTCTTC. This translates into CASSLVWRDYYNEQFF.

This clone came up once. The rearrangement links TRBV6-1 to TRBJ1-2, with a weak D call TRBD1 (6 bases). Germline V CDR1 and CDR2: MNHNS, SASEGT. V lost 7 bases and J lost 0, with 15 bases in between. This CDR3 is 15 amino acids long. The CDR3 DNA reads as TGTGCCAGCACGAGGGGCGGGGGCCCTAACTATGGCTACACCTTC. Protein: CASTRGGGPNYGYTF.

This clone was found a few times. The chain uses TRBV5-5 and TRBJ2-7; 11 bases map to TRBD2. After removal of 4 bases from V and 2 bases from J, the junction contained 8 bases not matched to a gene. Per germline, CDR1 SGHKS and CDR2 YYEKEE (reference sequence). The CDR3 is made up of 16 amino acids. CDR3 sequence (DNA): TGTGCCAGCAGCCGTACTAGCGGGAGAACTACCTACGAGCAGTACTTC. Its translation is CASSRTSGRTTYEQYF.

CDR3: CASSPPRTGLDGYTF. CDR3 sequence (DNA): TGTGCCAGCAGCCCGCCCCGGACAGGGCTGGACGGCTACACCTTC. This chain uses TRBV7-9 with TRBJ1-2; 8 bases align to TRBD1. Germline V gene sequence: CDR1 SEHNR, CDR2 FQNEAQ (reference sequence). The CDR3 sequence is 15 residues long. V was clipped by 5 bases and J by 8 bases; unmatched bases: 13.

This clone was seen only once. V gene TRBV5-1 combines with J gene TRBJ2-7, with 7 bases aligning to TRBD1. The CDR3 is made up of 14 amino acids. V shed 4 bases, J shed 0 bases, and the junction held 4 bases outside the gene matches. Germline CDR1 is SGHRS and CDR2 is YFSETQ. This chain's CDR3 is CASSPRDSSYEQYF. CDR3 DNA: TGCGCCAGCAGCCCGAGGGACAGCTCCTACGAGCAGTACTTC.

This chain connects TRBV30 to TRBJ1-2, with D hard to call. The CDR3 is 13 residues long. Trimming shortened V by 3 bases and J by 8 bases, and 16 bases separated the two germline ends. Germline-derived CDR1 and CDR2 are GTSNPN and SVGIG (reference sequence). The CDR3 nucleotides are TGTGCCTGGAGCAGCGTTCGACCATGGGGCTACACCTTC. Its protein is CAWSSVRPWGYTF.

The chain has TRBV14 and TRBJ2-5; 7 bases are shared with TRBD2. After removal of 0 bases from V and 4 bases from J, the junction contained 11 bases not matched to a gene. The CDR3 has 17 amino acids. CDR1 and CDR2 from the germline V gene are SGHDN and FVKESK. The CDR3 is CASSQDGGSNRRETQYF. The CDR3 DNA sequence: TGTGCCAGCAGCCAAGACGGGGGGTCGAACCGTAGAGAGACCCAGTACTTC.

Concerning this clone: Compared with germline, one end of the junction differs, possibly owing to a read error. The rearrangement joins TRBV11-2 to TRBJ1-4; D is uncertain. The CDR3 spans 14 residues. Germline lookup yields CDR1 SGHAT and CDR2 FQNNGV. This chain's CDR3 is CASSVDNYNEKLFF. The CDR3 bases are TGTGCCAGCAGCGTAGATAACTACAATGAAAAACTGTTTTTT.

The table lists this clone with a count of one. The V call is TRBV29-1, the J call TRBJ2-1; a weak D match, TRBD1 (7 bases). The CDR3 length is 14 residues. Deletions cut 6 bases from V and 4 bases from J, with 16 bases between. Germline values: CDR1 SQVTM, CDR2 ANQGSEA. This chain's CDR3 is CSVFGGTAYNEQFF. CDR3 DNA: TGCAGCGTCTTTGGAGGGACAGCTTACAATGAGCAGTTCTTC.

The chain combines TRBV5-1 with TRBJ2-3, with 9 positions matching TRBD2. Germline lookup yields CDR1 SGHRS and CDR2 YFSETQ. V gave up 0 bases and J gave up 1 base; unmatched junction bases: 3. This CDR3 has 16 residues. The CDR3 DNA sequence: TGCGCCAGCAGCTTGGGGCGGGGGGGTCGCACAGATACGCAGTATTTT. Residues: CASSLGRGGRTDTQYF.

The CDR3 nucleotides read TGTGCCAGCAGCTTAGAGCGGGGGGGATTCAATGAGCAGTTCTTC. Its translation is CASSLERGGFNEQFF. V is TRBV7-2 and J is TRBJ2-1; 10 bases agree with TRBD2. The CDR3 extends over 15 amino acids. The junction had 3 bases not matched to a gene; V was cut back by 1 base and J by 6 bases. Germline loops: CDR1 SGHTA, CDR2 FQGNSA.

The chain joins TRBV27 to TRBJ1-6, with 10 nucleotides matching TRBD1. The CDR3 runs to 14 residues. CDR1 and CDR2 from the germline V gene are MNHEY and SMNVEV (reference sequence). V dropped 7 bases and J dropped 8; count of bases not matched to a gene: 5. The CDR3 protein is CASKAGTGDSPLHF. The CDR3 bases are TGTGCCAGCAAAGCCGGGACAGGGGATTCACCCCTCCACTTT.

This clone was seen only a few times. This sample includes further DNA sequences coding for the same CDR3. This sequence joins TRBV11-1 and TRBJ2-7; 8 bases are a match to TRBD1. The CDR3 loop spans 15 amino acids. Germline V gene data show CDR1 as SGHAT and CDR2 as FQDESV (reference sequence). Losses at the gene ends were 5 bases for V and 1 base for J; bases not matched to a gene: 7. The chain's CDR3 is CASSRDRDRSYEQYF. In DNA, the CDR3 is TGTGCCAGCAGCAGAGACCGGGACAGGTCCTACGAGCAGTACTTC.

The chain links TRBV5-1 to TRBJ2-3; 15 nucleotides align to TRBD2. There are 14 residues in the CDR3. The germline V gene has CDR1 SGHRS and CDR2 YFSETQ. The trim removed 7 bases at V and 3 bases at J, leaving 0 bases unmatched. The CDR3 DNA reads TGCGCCAGCGGGACTAGCGGGGGGACAGATACGCAGTATTTT. Residues: CASGTSGGTDTQYF.

The rearrangement joins TRBV9 to TRBJ2-1, with D possibly TRBD2 on 6 matching bases. CDR1 SGDLS and CDR2 YYNGEE come from the germline V gene. The CDR3 sequence is 16 residues long. Trimming shortened V by 3 bases and J by 4 bases, and 17 bases separated the two germline ends. CDR3 coding DNA: TGTGCCAGCAGCGATCCTTTGGAGGGACCATACAATGAGCAGTTCTTC. This gives the protein CASSDPLEGPYNEQFF.

The chain employs TRBV5-6 and TRBJ1-2; D unclear. The length of the CDR3 is 15 residues. CDR1 and CDR2 (germline): SGHDT, YYEEEE. The V end lost 4 bases, the J end lost 1 base, and 14 bases lay between the germline ends. Here the CDR3 reads CASSRLRHFNYGYTF. CDR3 coding DNA: TGTGCCAGCAGCCGCCTCAGACACTTTAACTATGGCTACACCTTC.

The chain recombines TRBV5-4 with TRBJ2-5, with TRBD1 matching over 12 bases. In germline, CDR1 is SGHNT, CDR2 YYREEE (reference sequence). After removal of 4 bases from V and 4 bases from J, the junction contained 8 bases not matched to a gene. The CDR3 has 16 amino acids. In DNA form, the CDR3 reads TGTGCCAGCAGCCCGGGACAGGGGGCGAACTTAGAGACCCAGTACTTC. Translating gives CASSPGQGANLETQYF. The whole variable domain, filled in from reference TRBV5-4 and TRBJ2-5, reads ETGVTQSPTHLIKTRGQQVTLRCSSQSGHNTVSWYQQALGQGPQFIFQYYREEENGRGNFPPRFSGLQFPNYSSELNVNALELDDSALYLCASSPGQGANLETQYFGPGTRLLVL.